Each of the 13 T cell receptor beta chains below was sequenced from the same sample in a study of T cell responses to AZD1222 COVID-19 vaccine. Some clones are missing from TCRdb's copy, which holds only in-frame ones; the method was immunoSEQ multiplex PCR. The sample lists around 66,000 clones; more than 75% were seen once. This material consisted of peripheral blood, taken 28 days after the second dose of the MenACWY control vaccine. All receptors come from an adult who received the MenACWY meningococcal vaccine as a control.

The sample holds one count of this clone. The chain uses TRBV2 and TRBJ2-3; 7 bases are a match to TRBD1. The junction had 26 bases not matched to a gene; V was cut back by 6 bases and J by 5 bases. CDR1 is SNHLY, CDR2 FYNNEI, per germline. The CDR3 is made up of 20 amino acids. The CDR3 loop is CASSRRGQDSIGAKGDTQYF. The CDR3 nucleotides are TGTGCCAGCAGCCGTAGGGGGCAGGACTCCATAGGGGCGAAGGGAGATACGCAGTATTTT.

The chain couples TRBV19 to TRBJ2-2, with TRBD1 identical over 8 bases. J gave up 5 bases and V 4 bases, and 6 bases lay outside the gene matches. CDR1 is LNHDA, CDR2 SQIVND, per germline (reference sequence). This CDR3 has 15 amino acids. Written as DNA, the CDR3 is TGTGCCAGTAGTAGAGGGACAGGTCGTACCGGGGAGCTGTTTTTT. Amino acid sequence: CASSRGTGRTGELFF.

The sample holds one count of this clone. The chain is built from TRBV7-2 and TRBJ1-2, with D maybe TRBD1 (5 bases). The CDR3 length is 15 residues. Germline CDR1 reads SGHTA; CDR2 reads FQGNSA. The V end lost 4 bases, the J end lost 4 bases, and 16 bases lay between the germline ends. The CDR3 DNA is TGTGCCAGCAGCTCTTACTACGACAGCCTCTATGGCTACACCTTC. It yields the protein CASSSYYDSLYGYTF.

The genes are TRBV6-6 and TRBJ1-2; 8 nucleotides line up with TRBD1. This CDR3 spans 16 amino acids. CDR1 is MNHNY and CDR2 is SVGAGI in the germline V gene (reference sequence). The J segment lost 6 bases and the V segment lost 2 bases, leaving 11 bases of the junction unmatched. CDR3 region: CASSYDRQGSRDGYTF. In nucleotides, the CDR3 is TGTGCCAGCAGTTACGACCGACAGGGGTCACGGGATGGCTACACCTTC.

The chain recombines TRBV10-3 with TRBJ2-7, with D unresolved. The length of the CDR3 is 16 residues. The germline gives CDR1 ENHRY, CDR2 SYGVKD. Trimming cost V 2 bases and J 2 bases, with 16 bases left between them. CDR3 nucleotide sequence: TGTGCCATCAGTGAGACCGGACCCCCGGATCCCTACGAGCAGTACTTC. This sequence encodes CAISETGPPDPYEQYF.

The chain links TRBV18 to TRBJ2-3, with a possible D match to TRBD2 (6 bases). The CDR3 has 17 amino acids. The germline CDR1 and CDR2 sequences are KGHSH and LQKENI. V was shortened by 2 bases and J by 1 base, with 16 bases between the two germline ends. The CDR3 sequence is CASSPESGEWGTDTQYF. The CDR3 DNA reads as TGTGCCAGCTCACCAGAGTCGGGGGAGTGGGGCACAGATACGCAGTATTTT.

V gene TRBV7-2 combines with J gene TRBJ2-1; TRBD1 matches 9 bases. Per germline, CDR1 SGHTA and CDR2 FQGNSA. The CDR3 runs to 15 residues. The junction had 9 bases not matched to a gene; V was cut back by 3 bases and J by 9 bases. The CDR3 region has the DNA TGTGCCAGCAGCTTCGAGGGGACAGGGAGGGGTGAGCAGTTCTTC. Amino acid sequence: CASSFEGTGRGEQFF.

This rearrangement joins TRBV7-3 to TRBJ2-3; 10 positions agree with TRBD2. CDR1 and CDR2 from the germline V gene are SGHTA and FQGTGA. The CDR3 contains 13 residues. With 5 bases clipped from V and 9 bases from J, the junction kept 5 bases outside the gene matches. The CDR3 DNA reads TGTGCCAGCAGCGGGACTAGCGAGGGGACGCAGTATTTT. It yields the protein CASSGTSEGTQYF.

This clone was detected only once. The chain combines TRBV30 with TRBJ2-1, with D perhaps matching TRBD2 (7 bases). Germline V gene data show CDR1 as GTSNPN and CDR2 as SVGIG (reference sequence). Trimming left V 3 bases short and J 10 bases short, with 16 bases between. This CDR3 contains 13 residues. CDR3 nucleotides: TGTGCCTGGAGCGGGGGGACACTCGGGGAGCAGTTCTTC. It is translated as CAWSGGTLGEQFF.

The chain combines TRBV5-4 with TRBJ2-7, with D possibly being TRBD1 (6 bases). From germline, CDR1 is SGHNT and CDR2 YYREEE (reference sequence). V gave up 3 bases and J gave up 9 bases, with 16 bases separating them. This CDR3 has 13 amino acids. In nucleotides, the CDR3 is TGTGCCAGCAGCTGGATGGACAGAACGGGGCAGTACTTC. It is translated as CASSWMDRTGQYF. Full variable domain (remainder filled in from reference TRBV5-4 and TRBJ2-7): ETGVTQSPTHLIKTRGQQVTLRCSSQSGHNTVSWYQQALGQGPQFIFQYYREEENGRGNFPPRFSGLQFPNYSSELNVNALELDDSALYLCASSWMDRTGQYFGPGTRLTVT.

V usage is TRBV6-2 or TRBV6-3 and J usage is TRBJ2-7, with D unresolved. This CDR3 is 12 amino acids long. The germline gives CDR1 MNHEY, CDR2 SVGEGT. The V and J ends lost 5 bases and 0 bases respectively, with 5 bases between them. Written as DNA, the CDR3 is TGTGCCAGCAGTAAGACCTCCTACGAGCAGTACTTC. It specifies CASSKTSYEQYF.

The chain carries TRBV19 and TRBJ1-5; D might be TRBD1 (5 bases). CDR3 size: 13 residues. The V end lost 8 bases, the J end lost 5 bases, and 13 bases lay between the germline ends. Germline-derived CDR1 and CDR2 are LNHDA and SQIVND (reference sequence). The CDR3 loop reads CASETRGDQPQHF. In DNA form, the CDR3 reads TGTGCCAGTGAAACCAGAGGGGATCAGCCCCAGCATTTT.

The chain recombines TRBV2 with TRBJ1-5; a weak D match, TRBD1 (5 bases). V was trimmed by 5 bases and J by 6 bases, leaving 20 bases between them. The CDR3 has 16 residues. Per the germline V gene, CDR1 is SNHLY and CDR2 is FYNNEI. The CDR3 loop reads CASSLPSGLQGQPQHF. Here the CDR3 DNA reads TGTGCCAGCAGTCTTCCATCGGGTCTCCAGGGTCAGCCCCAGCATTTT.